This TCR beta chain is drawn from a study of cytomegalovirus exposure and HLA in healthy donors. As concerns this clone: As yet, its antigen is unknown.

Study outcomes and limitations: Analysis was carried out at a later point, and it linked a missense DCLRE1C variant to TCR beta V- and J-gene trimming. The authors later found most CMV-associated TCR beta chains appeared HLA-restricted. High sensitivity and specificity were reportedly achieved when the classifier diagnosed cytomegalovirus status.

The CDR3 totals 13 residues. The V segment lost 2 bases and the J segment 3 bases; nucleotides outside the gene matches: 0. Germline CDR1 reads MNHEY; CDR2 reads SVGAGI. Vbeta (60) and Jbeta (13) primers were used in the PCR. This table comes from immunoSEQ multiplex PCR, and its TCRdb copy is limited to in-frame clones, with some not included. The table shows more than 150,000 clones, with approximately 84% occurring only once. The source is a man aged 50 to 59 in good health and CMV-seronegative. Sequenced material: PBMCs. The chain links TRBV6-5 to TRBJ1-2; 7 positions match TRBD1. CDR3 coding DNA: TGTGCCAGCAGTTACGACAGGGACTATGGCTACACCTTC. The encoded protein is CASSYDRDYGYTF.